This T cell receptor (beta chain) was obtained from a study of glioma-infiltrating T cells after dendritic cell vaccination. Across the study: Monocyte-derived dendritic cells, cultured less than 8 days with IL-4 and GM-CSF, were pulsed with autologous tumor lysate.

This sample's time point: after dendritic cell vaccination, including at tumor progression/relapse. All glioblastoma patients lacked an isocitrate dehydrogenase mutation. Broader study findings: Higher pretreatment TIL content predicted longer progression-free time and survival.

Primers: 60 V beta forward and 13 J beta reverse. Libraries were prepared by immunoSEQ multiplex PCR; TCRdb keeps only in-frame clonotypes and omits some of them. The sample contains roughly 80,000 clones, roughly 87% of which appear only once. In the case of this clone: Its antigen is not known.

J lost 0 bases, V lost 5 bases, and 6 bases had no gene match. This CDR3 region has 17 residues. Germline-derived CDR1 and CDR2 are LNHDA and SQIVND (reference sequence). The sequenced sample was blood, obtained after dendritic cell vaccination. This chain uses TRBV19 with TRBJ1-5, with TRBD1 identical over 11 bases. The receptor was isolated from a human donor with glioblastoma. In DNA form, the CDR3 reads TGTGCCAGTAGTCTGGACAGGGGGCAGAATAGCAATCAGCCCCAGCATTTT. Encoded protein: CASSLDRGQNSNQPQHF.